The T cell receptor beta chain described here comes from a study of OX40 agonist ivuxolimab in advanced cancers. Study-level results: On average, CD8+ T cells had more expanded clones than CD4+. Normalized expansion of T-cell clones was also low for some nonresponders.

The germline gives CDR1 MDHEN, CDR2 SYDVKM. CDR3 length: 9 amino acids. Trimming took 9 bases from V and 10 from J, leaving 9 bases between them. A note on this clone: The antigen remains undetermined.

TCRdb's copy holds only in-frame clones and misses some; the assay was immunoSEQ multiplex PCR. In the table there are some 77,000 clones, about 92% of which are singletons. Here the sequenced sample was CD4+ or CD8+ T cells sorted from blood, taken in a trial of the OX40 agonist ivuxolimab. This TCR was sampled from an adult with an advanced solid tumor such as melanoma, head and neck, liver or kidney cancer. The chain is built from TRBV28 and TRBJ1-1; D is undetermined. Here the CDR3 DNA reads TGTGCCAGTCCCCCAGGAGCTTTCTTT. It codes for CASPPGAFF.